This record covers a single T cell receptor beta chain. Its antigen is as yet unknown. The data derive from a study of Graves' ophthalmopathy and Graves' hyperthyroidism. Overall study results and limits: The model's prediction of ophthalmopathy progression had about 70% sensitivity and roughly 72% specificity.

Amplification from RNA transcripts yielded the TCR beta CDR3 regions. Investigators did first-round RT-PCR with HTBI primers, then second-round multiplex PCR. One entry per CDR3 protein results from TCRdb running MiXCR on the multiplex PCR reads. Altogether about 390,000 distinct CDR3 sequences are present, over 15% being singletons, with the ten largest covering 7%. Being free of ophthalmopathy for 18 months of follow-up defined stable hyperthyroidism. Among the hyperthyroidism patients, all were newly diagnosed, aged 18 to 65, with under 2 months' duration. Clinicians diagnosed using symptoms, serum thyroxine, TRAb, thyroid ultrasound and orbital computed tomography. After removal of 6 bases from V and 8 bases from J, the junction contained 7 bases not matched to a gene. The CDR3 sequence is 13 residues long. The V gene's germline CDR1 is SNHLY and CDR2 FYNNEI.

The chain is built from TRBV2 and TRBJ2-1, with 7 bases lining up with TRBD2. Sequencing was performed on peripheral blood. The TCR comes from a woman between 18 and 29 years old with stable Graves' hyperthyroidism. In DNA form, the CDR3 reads TGTGCCAGCAGGTCAGCGGGGTTGGATGAGCAGTTCTTC. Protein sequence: CASRSAGLDEQFF.